This TCR beta chain was captured by sequencing in a study of lymphopenia after photon versus proton radiotherapy. Method: immunoSEQ multiplex PCR; TCRdb's copy keeps in-frame clones and lacks some. The sample lists about 30,000 clones, 94% occurring once. The CDR3 has 14 residues. Germline V CDR1 and CDR2: MNHEY, SVGAGI. With 2 bases removed from V and 1 base from J, the gap between germline ends came to 8 bases. This TCR came from a woman aged 45-65 years with cholangiocarcinoma. This chain joins TRBV6-5 and TRBJ1-1; D is uncertain. Here the sequenced sample was peripheral blood, taken from a patient treated with photon-based radiotherapy. The CDR3 is CASSYTSQNTEAFF. The CDR3 coding sequence is TGTGCCAGCAGTTACACCTCTCAGAACACTGAAGCTTTCTTT.